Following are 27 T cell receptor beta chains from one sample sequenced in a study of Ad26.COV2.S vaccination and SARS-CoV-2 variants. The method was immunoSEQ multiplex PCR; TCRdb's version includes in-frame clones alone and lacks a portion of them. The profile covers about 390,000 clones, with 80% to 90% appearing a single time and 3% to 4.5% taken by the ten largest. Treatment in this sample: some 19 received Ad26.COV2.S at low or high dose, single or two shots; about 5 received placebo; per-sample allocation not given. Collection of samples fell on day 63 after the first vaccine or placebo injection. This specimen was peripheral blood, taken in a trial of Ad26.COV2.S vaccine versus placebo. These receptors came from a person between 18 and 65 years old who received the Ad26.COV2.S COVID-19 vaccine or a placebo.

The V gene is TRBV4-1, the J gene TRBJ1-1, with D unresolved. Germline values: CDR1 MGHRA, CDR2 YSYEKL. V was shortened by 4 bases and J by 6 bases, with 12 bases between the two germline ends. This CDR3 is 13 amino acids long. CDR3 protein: CASSRTRGAEAFF. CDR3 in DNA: TGCGCCAGCAGCCGGACCCGTGGTGCTGAAGCTTTCTTT.

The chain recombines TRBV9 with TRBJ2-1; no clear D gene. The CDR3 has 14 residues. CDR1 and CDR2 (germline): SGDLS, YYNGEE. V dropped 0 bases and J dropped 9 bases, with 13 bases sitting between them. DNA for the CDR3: TGTGCCAGCAGCGTAGTGAGTAGGGATACTGAGCAGTTCTTC. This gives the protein CASSVVSRDTEQFF.

CDR3 in amino acids: CASSYPGTSGALGNEQFF. Written as DNA, the CDR3 is TGTGCCAGCAGTTACCCGGGAACTAGCGGGGCCTTGGGTAATGAGCAGTTCTTC. The chain combines TRBV6-2 or TRBV6-3 with TRBJ2-1; 10 nucleotides agree with TRBD2. The CDR3 totals 18 residues. The germline CDR1 and CDR2 sequences are MNHEY and SVGEGT. The V gene end was trimmed by 2 bases and the J gene end by 7 bases; junction bases not matched to a gene: 14.

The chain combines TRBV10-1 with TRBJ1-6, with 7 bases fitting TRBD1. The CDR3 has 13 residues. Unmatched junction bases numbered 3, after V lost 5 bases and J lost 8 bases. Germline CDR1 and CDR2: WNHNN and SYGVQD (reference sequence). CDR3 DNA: TGCGCCAGCAGTACAGGGGTGGATTCACCCCTCCACTTT. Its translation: CASSTGVDSPLHF.

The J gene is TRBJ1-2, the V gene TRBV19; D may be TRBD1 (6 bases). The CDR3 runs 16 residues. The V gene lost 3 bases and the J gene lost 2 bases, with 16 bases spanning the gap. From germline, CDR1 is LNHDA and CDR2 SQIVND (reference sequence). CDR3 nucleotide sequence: TGTGCCAGTAGTATTGGTGGGGGCAGCCCCAACTATGGCTACACCTTC. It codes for CASSIGGGSPNYGYTF.

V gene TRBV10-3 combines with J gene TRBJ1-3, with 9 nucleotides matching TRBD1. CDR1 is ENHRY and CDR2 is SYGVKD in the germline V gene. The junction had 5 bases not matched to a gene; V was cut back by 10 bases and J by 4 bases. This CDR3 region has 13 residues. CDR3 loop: CATRDRVGNTIYF. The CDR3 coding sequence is TGTGCCACCCGGGACAGGGTGGGAAACACCATATATTTT.

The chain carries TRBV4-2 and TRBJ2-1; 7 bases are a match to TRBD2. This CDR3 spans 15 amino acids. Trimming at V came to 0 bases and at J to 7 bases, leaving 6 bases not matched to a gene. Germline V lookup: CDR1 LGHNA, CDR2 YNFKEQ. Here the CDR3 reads CASSQDQRGVNEQFF. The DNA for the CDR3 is TGTGCCAGCAGCCAAGATCAACGGGGGGTAAATGAGCAGTTCTTC.

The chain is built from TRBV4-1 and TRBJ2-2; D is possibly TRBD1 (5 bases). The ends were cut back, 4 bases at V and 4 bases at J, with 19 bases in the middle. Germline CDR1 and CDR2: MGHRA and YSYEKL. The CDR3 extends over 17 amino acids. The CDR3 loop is CASSLRTSPTSTGELFF. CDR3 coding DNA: TGCGCCAGCAGCCTCAGGACAAGCCCGACGAGCACCGGGGAGCTGTTTTTT.

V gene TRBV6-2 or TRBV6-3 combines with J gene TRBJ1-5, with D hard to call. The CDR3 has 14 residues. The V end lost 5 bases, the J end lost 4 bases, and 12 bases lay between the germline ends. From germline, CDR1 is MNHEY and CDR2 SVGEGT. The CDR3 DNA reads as TGTGCCAGCAGTCTAACGTCGGTAAATCAGCCCCAGCATTTT. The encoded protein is CASSLTSVNQPQHF.

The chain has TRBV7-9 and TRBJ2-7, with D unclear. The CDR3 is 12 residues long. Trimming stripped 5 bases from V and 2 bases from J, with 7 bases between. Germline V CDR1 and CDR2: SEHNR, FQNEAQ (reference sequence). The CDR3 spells CASSAGPYEQYF. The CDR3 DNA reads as TGTGCCAGCAGCGCCGGACCCTACGAGCAGTACTTC.

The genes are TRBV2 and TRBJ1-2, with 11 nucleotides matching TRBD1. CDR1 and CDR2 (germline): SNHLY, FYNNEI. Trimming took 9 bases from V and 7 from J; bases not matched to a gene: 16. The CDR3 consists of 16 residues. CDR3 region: CARRWTGGGAVGGYTF. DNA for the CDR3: TGTGCCAGGCGATGGACAGGGGGCGGAGCCGTCGGTGGCTACACCTTC.

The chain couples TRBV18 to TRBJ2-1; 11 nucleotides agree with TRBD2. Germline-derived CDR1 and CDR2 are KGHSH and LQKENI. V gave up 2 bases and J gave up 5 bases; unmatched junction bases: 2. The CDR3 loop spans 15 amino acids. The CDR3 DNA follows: TGTGCCAGCTCACCAGGGACTAGCGGCCACAATGAGCAGTTCTTC. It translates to CASSPGTSGHNEQFF.

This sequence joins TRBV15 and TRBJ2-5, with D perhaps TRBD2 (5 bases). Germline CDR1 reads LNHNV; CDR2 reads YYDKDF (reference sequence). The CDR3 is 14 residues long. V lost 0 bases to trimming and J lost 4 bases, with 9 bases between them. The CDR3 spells CATSRDRGPETQYF. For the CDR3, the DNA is TGTGCCACCAGCAGAGATAGAGGGCCAGAGACCCAGTACTTC. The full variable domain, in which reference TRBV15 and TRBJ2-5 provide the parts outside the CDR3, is DAMVIQNPRYQVTQFGKPVTLSCSQTLNHNVMYWYQQKSSQAPKLLFHYYDKDFNNEADTPDNFQSRRPNTSFCFLDIRSPGLGDTAMYLCATSRDRGPETQYFGPGTRLLVL.

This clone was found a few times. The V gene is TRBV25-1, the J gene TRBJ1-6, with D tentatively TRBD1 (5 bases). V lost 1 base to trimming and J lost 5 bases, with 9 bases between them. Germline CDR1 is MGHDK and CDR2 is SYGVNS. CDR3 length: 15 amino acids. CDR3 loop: CASSELQGNNSPLHF. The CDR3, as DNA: TGTGCCAGCAGTGAATTGCAGGGAAATAATTCACCCCTCCACTTT.

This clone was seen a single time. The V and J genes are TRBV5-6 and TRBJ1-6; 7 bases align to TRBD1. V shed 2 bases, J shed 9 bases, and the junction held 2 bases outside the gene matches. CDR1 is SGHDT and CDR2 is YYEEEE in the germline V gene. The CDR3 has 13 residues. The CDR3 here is CASSFGDSSPLHF. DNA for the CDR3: TGTGCCAGCAGCTTTGGGGACAGTTCACCCCTCCACTTT.

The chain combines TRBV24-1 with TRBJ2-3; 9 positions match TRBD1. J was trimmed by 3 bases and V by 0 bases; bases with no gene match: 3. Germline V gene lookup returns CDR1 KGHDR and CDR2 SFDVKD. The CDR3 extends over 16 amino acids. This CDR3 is CATSDLRGQGTDTQYF. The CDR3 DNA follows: TGTGCCACCAGTGATTTGCGGGGACAGGGAACAGATACGCAGTATTTT.

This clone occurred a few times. CDR3 DNA: TGTGCCAGCAGTGACACCTACCTTGCCACTGAAGCTTTCTTT. Amino acids: CASSDTYLATEAFF. V gene TRBV6-4 combines with J gene TRBJ1-1; D ambiguous. This CDR3 has 14 residues. Trimming cost V 2 bases and J 4 bases, with 11 bases left between them. The germline gives CDR1 MRHNA, CDR2 SNTAGT.

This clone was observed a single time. CDR3 protein: CASSLQLYSNQPQHF. CDR3 nucleotide sequence: TGTGCCAGCAGCTTGCAGTTATATAGCAATCAGCCCCAGCATTTT. This chain uses TRBV5-5 with TRBJ1-5, with unresolved D. The V gene lost 1 base and the J gene lost 0 bases, with 8 bases spanning the gap. The germline CDR1 and CDR2 sequences are SGHKS and YYEKEE (reference sequence). The CDR3 has 15 amino acids.

CDR3 protein: CASSYSGEPYNEQFF. The CDR3 nucleotides are TGCGCCAGCAGCTATAGCGGGGAGCCCTACAATGAGCAGTTCTTC. This sequence joins TRBV5-1 and TRBJ2-1, with TRBD2 matching over 8 bases. Germline assignment: CDR1 SGHRS and CDR2 YFSETQ. The junction had 4 bases not matched to a gene; V was cut back by 3 bases and J by 2 bases. This CDR3 spans 15 amino acids.

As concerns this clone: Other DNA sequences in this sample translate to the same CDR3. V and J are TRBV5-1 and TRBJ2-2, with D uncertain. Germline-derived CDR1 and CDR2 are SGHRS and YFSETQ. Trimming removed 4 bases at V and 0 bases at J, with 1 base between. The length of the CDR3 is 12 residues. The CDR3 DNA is TGCGCCAGCAGCCCGAACACCGGGGAGCTGTTTTTT. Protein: CASSPNTGELFF.

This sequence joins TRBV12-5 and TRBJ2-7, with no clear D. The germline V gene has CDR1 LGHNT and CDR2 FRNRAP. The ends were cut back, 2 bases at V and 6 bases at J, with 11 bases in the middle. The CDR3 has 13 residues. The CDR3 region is CASGLSVMTEQYF. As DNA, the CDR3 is TGTGCTAGTGGTTTGTCAGTCATGACCGAGCAGTACTTC.

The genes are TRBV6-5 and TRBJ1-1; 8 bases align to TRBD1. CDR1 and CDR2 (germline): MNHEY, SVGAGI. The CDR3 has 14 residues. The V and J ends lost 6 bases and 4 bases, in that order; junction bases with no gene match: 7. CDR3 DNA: TGTGCCAGCAGCTCACCAGGGGGCGGCACTGAAGCTTTCTTT. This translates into CASSSPGGGTEAFF.

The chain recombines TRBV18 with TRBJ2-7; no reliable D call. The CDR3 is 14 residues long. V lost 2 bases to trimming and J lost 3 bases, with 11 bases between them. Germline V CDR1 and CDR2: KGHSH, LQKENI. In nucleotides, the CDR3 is TGTGCCAGCTCACCATTTGAGAAGCACTACGAGCAGTACTTC. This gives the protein CASSPFEKHYEQYF.

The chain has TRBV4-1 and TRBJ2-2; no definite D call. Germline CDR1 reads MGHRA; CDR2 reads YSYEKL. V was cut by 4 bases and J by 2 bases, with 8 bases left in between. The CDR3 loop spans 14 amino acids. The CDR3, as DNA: TGCGCCAGCAGCCGACCGAGTAACACCGGGGAGCTGTTTTTT. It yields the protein CASSRPSNTGELFF.

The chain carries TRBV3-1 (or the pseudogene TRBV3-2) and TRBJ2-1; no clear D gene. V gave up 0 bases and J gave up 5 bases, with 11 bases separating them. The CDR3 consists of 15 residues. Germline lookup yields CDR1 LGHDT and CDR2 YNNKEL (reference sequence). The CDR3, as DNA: TGTGCCAGCAGCCAAGAGATAGGGCCACACAATGAGCAGTTCTTC. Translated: CASSQEIGPHNEQFF.

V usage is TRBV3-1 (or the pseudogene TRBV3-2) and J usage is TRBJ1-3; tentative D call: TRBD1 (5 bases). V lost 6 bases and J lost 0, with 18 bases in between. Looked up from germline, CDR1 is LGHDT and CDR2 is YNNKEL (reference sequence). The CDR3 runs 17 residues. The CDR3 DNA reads TGTGCCAGCAGTCGACAAGCCCAACAGGCCTCTGGAAACACCATATATTTT. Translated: CASSRQAQQASGNTIYF.

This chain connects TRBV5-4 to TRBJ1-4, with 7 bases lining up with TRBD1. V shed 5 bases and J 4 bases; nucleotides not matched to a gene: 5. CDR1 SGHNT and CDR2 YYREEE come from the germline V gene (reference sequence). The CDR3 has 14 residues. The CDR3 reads CASSRDRYNEKLFF. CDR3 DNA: TGTGCCAGCAGTCGGGACAGATATAATGAAAAACTGTTTTTT.